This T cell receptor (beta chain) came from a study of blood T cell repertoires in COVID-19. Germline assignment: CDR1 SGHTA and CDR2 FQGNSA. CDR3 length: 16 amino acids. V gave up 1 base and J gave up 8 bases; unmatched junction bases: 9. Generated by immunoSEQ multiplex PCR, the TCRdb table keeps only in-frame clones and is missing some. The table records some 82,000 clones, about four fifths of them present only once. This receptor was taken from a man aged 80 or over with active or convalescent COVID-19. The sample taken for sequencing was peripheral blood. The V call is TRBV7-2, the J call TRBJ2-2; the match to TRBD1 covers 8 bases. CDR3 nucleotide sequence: TGTGCCAGCAGCTTAGGTGGTCAGGGGGCGCGTGGGGAGCTGTTTTTT. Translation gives CASSLGGQGARGELFF.